The source of this T cell receptor beta chain is a study of blood T cells in healthy people across ages. It was with a sample-barcoded 5' primer and a J-beta primer mix that a second PCR of about 6 to 12 cycles was run. Each CDR3 protein gets one entry after TCRdb re-called the 5' RACE reads with MiXCR. The repertoire includes roughly 500,000 distinct CDR3 sequences, approximately 25% of them detected once, and roughly 9.4% sits in the top ten. The germline CDR1 and CDR2 sequences are KGHSH and LQKENI. Deletions cut 3 bases from V and 4 bases from J, with 22 bases between. The CDR3 has 18 residues. These data were likewise used in another study, on T cells of mothers and their children. As reported in that work: Three healthy Caucasian mothers and their six children donated. At a rate of roughly 1.4 ug per 15 ul, cDNA synthesis received all of the extracted RNA.

The specimen sequenced was blood. The chain joins TRBV18 to TRBJ1-3; possibly TRBD1 for D (6 bases). The receptor was derived from a boy aged 5-17 years in good health. The CDR3 DNA is TGTGCCAGCTCACCTTCTAAAGTCTGGCGGACAGACGGAAACACCATATATTTT. Translation gives CASSPSKVWRTDGNTIYF.